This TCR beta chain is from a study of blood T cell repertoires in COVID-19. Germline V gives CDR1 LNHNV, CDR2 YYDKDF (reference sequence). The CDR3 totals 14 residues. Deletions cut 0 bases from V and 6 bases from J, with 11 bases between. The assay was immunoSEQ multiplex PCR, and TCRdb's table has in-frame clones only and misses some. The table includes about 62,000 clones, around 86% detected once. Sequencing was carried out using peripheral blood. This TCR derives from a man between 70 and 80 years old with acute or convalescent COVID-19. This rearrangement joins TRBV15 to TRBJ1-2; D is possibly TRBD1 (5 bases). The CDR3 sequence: CATSRDRTPHGYTF. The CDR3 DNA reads TGTGCCACCAGCAGAGACAGGACACCCCATGGCTACACCTTC. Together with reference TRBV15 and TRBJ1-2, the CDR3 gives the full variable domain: DAMVIQNPRYQVTQFGKPVTLSCSQTLNHNVMYWYQQKSSQAPKLLFHYYDKDFNNEADTPDNFQSRRPNTSFCFLDIRSPGLGDTAMYLCATSRDRTPHGYTFGSGTRLTVV.